This TCR beta chain appears in the sequencing data of a study of blood T cell repertoires in COVID-19. Study at large: Nucleic acid was either cDNA or gDNA, and it came from T cells, B-cell-depleted T cells, or PBMCs.

In the source study's methods: Estimation of nucleated cell counts was performed using reference gene primer amplification. Profiled with immunoSEQ multiplex PCR; TCRdb holds only in-frame clones, not every one. The DNA was the basis for D and trimming; V, J and clone size are from that table. The sample carries a few hundred thousand clones, roughly nine tenths recorded once. The germline V and J ends were trimmed by 1 base and 1 base, with 11 bases remaining between them. The germline gives CDR1 SGHNT, CDR2 YYREEE (reference sequence). CDR3 size: 15 residues. Participants came from fewer than 25 US areas, aged about 18 to 89 years. Recovered status applied to Cohort 3 donors who had two consecutive negative PCRs. It also applied to those with clearance or with symptom resolution.

Sequencing input: PBMCs or T cells enriched from blood (not recorded which). This TCR was recovered from a woman between 18 and 29 years old who had recovered from COVID-19. The chain links TRBV5-4 to TRBJ1-2; D unclear. For the CDR3, the DNA is TGTGCCAGCAGCTTGCCCGAGGAACATAACTATGGCTACACCTTC. Its protein product is CASSLPEEHNYGYTF.